This T cell receptor beta chain came from a study of neurological immune-mediated disorders. The V and J ends lost 6 bases and 1 base respectively, with 9 bases between them. The germline gives CDR1 SNHLY, CDR2 FYNNEI. This CDR3 has 13 amino acids. 5'RACE with 10-nucleotide random UMIs generated the cDNA. TCRdb reanalysed the 5' RACE reads using MiXCR and keeps one entry per CDR3 protein. Of some 50,000 distinct CDR3 sequences listed, over 15% are singletons. This clonotype was picked up many times. Its antigen remains unidentified. Study-level points and caveats: HTLV-1-associated myelopathy led in TCR clonal expansion, while multiple sclerosis ranked lowest, below healthy controls.

J is TRBJ2-5 and V is TRBV2; TRBD2 is a possible D gene (6 bases). The TCR originated in a man aged 60-69 years in good health. What was sequenced was PBMCs. The CDR3 sequence is CASRRDSQETQYF. CDR3 DNA sequence: TGTGCCAGCAGGAGGGACTCCCAAGAGACCCAGTACTTC.